This entry lists 12 T cell receptor beta chains sequenced from one sample in a study of T-cell memory formation after mild COVID-19. One entry per CDR3 protein, called by TCRdb with MiXCR from the 5' RACE reads. The table shows over 120,000 distinct CDR3 sequences, with 19% occurring only once. The sequenced sample was PBMCs or a T cell subset sorted from them (not recorded which). The receptors come from an adult woman who had mild COVID-19 (a few samples of this study predate the infection). Cell type and time point are not known.

The table lists this clonotype with many counts. CDR3 DNA: TGTGCCACCGGGCAGGCATCCACCGGGGAGCTGTTTTTT. It codes for CATGQASTGELFF. The chain employs TRBV24-1 and TRBJ2-2, with D uncertain. Trimming took off 9 bases at V and 4 bases at J, with 11 bases between the two ends. This CDR3 has 13 residues. Per germline, CDR1 KGHDR and CDR2 SFDVKD.

The chain combines TRBV3-1 with TRBJ1-2, with D perhaps TRBD1 (6 bases). Looked up from germline, CDR1 is LGHDT and CDR2 is YNNKEL (reference sequence). V was cut by 3 bases and J by 7 bases, with 9 bases left in between. This CDR3 contains 12 residues. In DNA form, the CDR3 reads TGTGCCAGCAGCCAGGGGGCGCTTGGCTACACCTTC. Its protein product is CASSQGALGYTF.

The chain links TRBV7-2 to TRBJ2-1; no firm D call. This CDR3 is built from 14 residues. Trimming removed 1 base from V and 7 bases from J, with 11 bases in between. Germline V CDR1 and CDR2: SGHTA, FQGNSA. The CDR3 bases are TGTGCCAGCAGCTTAGATTCTAGTAGGAATGAGCAGTTCTTC. Translating it yields CASSLDSSRNEQFF.

This clonotype was seen a few times. The chain combines TRBV20-1 with TRBJ2-1; 8 nucleotides line up with TRBD1. The CDR3 runs 16 residues. The germline gives CDR1 DFQATT, CDR2 SNEGSKA (reference sequence). V was clipped by 1 base and J by 3 bases; unmatched bases: 8. CDR3 in amino acids: CSARVPRTGLYNEQFF. The CDR3 nucleotides read TGCAGTGCTAGAGTACCCCGGACAGGGCTCTACAATGAGCAGTTCTTC.

This clonotype has a handful of counts. V and J are TRBV5-4 and TRBJ1-1, with 7 nucleotides matching TRBD1. Germline V gene data show CDR1 as SGHNT and CDR2 as YYREEE (reference sequence). The ends lost 3 bases at V and 1 base at J; junction bases unmatched: 3. This CDR3 is built from 14 residues. CDR3 nucleotides: TGTGCCAGCAGCTGGGGGACAGCGAACACTGAAGCTTTCTTT. As protein: CASSWGTANTEAFF. The full variable domain, completed using reference TRBV5-4 and TRBJ1-1, is ETGVTQSPTHLIKTRGQQVTLRCSSQSGHNTVSWYQQALGQGPQFIFQYYREEENGRGNFPPRFSGLQFPNYSSELNVNALELDDSALYLCASSWGTANTEAFFGQGTRLTVV.

The V and J genes are TRBV5-5 and TRBJ1-5; unclear D gene. The CDR3 is 12 amino acids. V gave up 1 base and J gave up 4 bases, with 3 bases separating them. Looked up from germline, CDR1 is SGHKS and CDR2 is YYEKEE (reference sequence). As DNA, the CDR3 is TGTGCCAGCAGCTTGCCGAATCAGCCCCAGCATTTT. It translates to CASSLPNQPQHF.

J is TRBJ1-2 and V is TRBV4-2; D is unclear. The CDR3 totals 12 residues. The V gene's germline CDR1 is LGHNA and CDR2 YNFKEQ. Between the trimmed V and J ends, which lost 0 bases and 4 bases, there was a span of 3 bases. The CDR3: CASSQEAYGYTF. CDR3 nucleotide sequence: TGTGCCAGCAGCCAAGAAGCCTATGGCTACACCTTC.

This clonotype was seen a few times. This chain links TRBV7-2 with TRBJ2-3; no clear D. CDR1 and CDR2 (germline): SGHTA, FQGNSA. The CDR3 is 14 amino acids. Trimming cost V 1 base and J 6 bases, with 11 bases left between them. The CDR3 spells CASSLDRVVDTQYF. The CDR3 DNA reads TGTGCCAGCAGCTTAGATAGAGTAGTGGATACGCAGTATTTT.

The CDR3 is CASSPGQGEGRPEAFF. The CDR3 coding sequence is TGTGCCAGCAGCCCTGGACAGGGGGAAGGTAGGCCTGAAGCTTTCTTT. The chain combines TRBV6-6 with TRBJ1-1, with 10 positions matching TRBD1. V lost 6 bases and J lost 6; bases outside the gene matches: 13. The CDR3 is 16 amino acids. Per germline, CDR1 MNHNY and CDR2 SVGAGI (reference sequence).

This clonotype has a handful of counts. The gene calls are TRBV5-1 and TRBJ1-2; TRBD1 matches at 9 bases. In germline, CDR1 is SGHRS, CDR2 YFSETQ. This CDR3 is 13 amino acids long. Trimming removed 4 bases from V and 6 bases from J; junction bases left unmatched: 4. CDR3 amino acids: CASSKGQGHGYTF. As DNA, the CDR3 is TGCGCCAGCAGCAAGGGACAGGGACATGGCTACACCTTC.

The genes are TRBV20-1 and TRBJ1-1; a possible D gene is TRBD1 (5 bases). Germline V gene sequence: CDR1 DFQATT, CDR2 SNEGSKA (reference sequence). Trimming stripped 6 bases from V and 3 bases from J, with 8 bases between. The CDR3 sequence is 11 residues long. CDR3 coding DNA: TGCAGTGCGGGGGGGTACACTGAAGCTTTCTTT. Translated, it gives CSAGGYTEAFF.

The CDR3 region has the DNA TGCGCCAGCAGCCGAGGACTAGCGGGCACCTACAATGAGCAGTTCTTC. Protein: CASSRGLAGTYNEQFF. The gene calls are TRBV5-1 and TRBJ2-1; 11 bases are a match to TRBD2. Germline CDR1 and CDR2: SGHRS and YFSETQ. V lost 4 bases and J lost 2; bases outside the gene matches: 5. This CDR3 is built from 16 residues.